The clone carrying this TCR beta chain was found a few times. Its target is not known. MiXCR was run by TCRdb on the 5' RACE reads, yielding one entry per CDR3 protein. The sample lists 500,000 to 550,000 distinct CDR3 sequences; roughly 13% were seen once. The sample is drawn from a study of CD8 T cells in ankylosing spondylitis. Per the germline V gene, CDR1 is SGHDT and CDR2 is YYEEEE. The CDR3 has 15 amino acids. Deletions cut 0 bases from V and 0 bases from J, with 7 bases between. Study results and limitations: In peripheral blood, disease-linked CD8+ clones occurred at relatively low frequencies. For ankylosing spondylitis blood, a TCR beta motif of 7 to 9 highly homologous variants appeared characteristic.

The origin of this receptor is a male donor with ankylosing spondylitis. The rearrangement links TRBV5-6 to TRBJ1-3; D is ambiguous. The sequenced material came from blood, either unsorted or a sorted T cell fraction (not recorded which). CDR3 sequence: CASSLGVSSGNTIYF. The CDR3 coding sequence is TGTGCCAGCAGCTTGGGGGTTAGCTCTGGAAACACCATATATTTT.